This is a list of T cell receptor beta chains from one sample in a study of T cells in Graves' hyperthyroidism and ophthalmopathy. TCRdb reanalysed the multiplex PCR reads using MiXCR and keeps one entry per CDR3 protein. The sample has 200,000 to 250,000 distinct CDR3 sequences; roughly a sixth are singletons. The sequenced sample consisted of blood. All receptors derive from a man aged 50-60 years with Graves' hyperthyroidism. Each CDR3 is given with its conserved first and last residue. The order of the fields is J gene, D gene, V gene, clone size, CDR3 protein, CDR3 DNA. D genes are given only for firm matches. Only some rows state a clone size, as once, few, many or a class for expanded clones.

TRBJ1-1	.	TRBV5-1	many	CASSLARENTEAFF	TGCGCCAGCAGCTTGGCCAGGGAGAACACTGAAGCTTTCTTT
TRBJ2-1	TRBD2	TRBV20-1	many	CSAALQSGSRYNEQFF	TGCAGTGCTGCCCTCCAAAGCGGGAGTCGATACAATGAGCAGTTCTTC
TRBJ2-7	.	TRBV5-5	.	CASSLTPAIYEQYF	TGTGCCAGCAGCTTAACACCTGCCATCTACGAGCAGTACTTC
TRBJ2-5	.	TRBV5-5	.	CASSLLTGWETQYF	TGTGCCAGCAGCTTGTTAACAGGTTGGGAGACCCAGTACTTC
TRBJ2-3	.	TRBV7-3	few	CASSLSVLDTDTQYF	TGTGCCAGCAGCCTTAGCGTTTTGGACACAGATACGCAGTATTTT
TRBJ2-6	TRBD1	TRBV13	many	CASSLGPGTGVLWANVLTF	TGTGCCAGCAGCTTAGGCCCCGGGACAGGCGTTTTGTGGGCCAACGTCCTGACTTTC
TRBJ1-2	.	TRBV28	few	CASWEGGADGYTF	TGTGCCAGCTGGGAGGGGGGCGCTGATGGCTACACCTTC
TRBJ2-5	TRBD1	TRBV29-1	many	CSVDGQGEETQYF	TGCAGCGTTGACGGGCAGGGGGAAGAGACCCAGTACTTC
TRBJ2-7	.	TRBV12-5	many	CASGLVLGLIYEQYF	TGTGCTAGTGGTTTGGTACTGGGACTGATCTACGAGCAGTACTTC
TRBJ2-1	TRBD1	TRBV24-1	.	CATSDTGTGGNEQFF	TGTGCCACCAGTGACACCGGGACAGGGGGGAATGAGCAGTTCTTC
TRBJ2-5	TRBD2	TRBV3-1	many	CASSQNGGFLGTQYF	TGTGCCAGCAGCCAGAACGGGGGGTTTCTCGGGACCCAGTACTTC
TRBJ2-7	TRBD2	TRBV20-1	many	CSASYSGRSHEQYF	TGCAGTGCTAGTTATAGCGGGAGGTCCCACGAGCAGTACTTC
TRBJ2-5	.	TRBV20-1	many	CSARDRASASTKYF	TGCAGTGCTAGAGATAGGGCTAGCGCCTCAACGAAGTACTTC
TRBJ2-5	TRBD2	TRBV19	.	CASSIPSGTQCF	TGTGCCAGTAGTATACCTAGCGGGACCCAGTGCTTC
TRBJ2-5	TRBD2	TRBV20-1	many	CSARPSGRKETQYF	TGCAGTGCTAGACCCAGCGGGAGGAAAGAGACCCAGTACTTC
TRBJ1-2	.	TRBV12-3/TRBV12-4	.	CASSSPDRPNYGYTF	TGTGCCAGCAGTTCACCCGACAGGCCCAACTATGGCTACACCTTC
TRBJ2-7	.	TRBV4-3	.	CASSQDYGAFYEQYF	TGCGCCAGCAGCCAAGATTACGGGGCCTTCTACGAGCAGTACTTC
TRBJ1-1	TRBD1	TRBV3-1	many	CASSRQGANTEAFF	TGTGCCAGCAGCCGCCAGGGGGCGAACACTGAAGCTTTCTTT
TRBJ2-3	.	TRBV20-1	.	CSARLQLPSTDTQYF	TGCAGTGCTAGACTCCAGCTCCCTAGCACAGATACGCAGTATTTT
TRBJ1-4	.	TRBV5-5	few	CASSPVSATNEKLFF	TGTGCCAGCAGCCCGGTATCTGCAACTAATGAAAAACTGTTTTTT
TRBJ2-7	.	TRBV28	many	CASTFTGGAGEQYF	TGTGCCAGCACCTTCACTGGGGGGGCGGGTGAGCAGTACTTC
TRBJ1-4	.	TRBV14	once	CASSLGGRTNEKLFF	TGTGCCAGCAGCCTCGGCGGGAGAACTAATGAAAAACTGTTTTTT
TRBJ2-5	.	TRBV7-9	few	CASSRDNQETQYF	TGTGCCAGCAGCAGGGACAATCAAGAGACCCAGTACTTC
TRBJ1-1	.	TRBV18	many	CASSPPKGFGNTEAFF	TGTGCCAGCTCACCACCTAAAGGGTTTGGGAACACTGAAGCTTTCTTT
TRBJ2-5	.	TRBV2	many	CASSERVGKETQYF	TGTGCCAGCAGTGAAAGGGTGGGGAAAGAGACCCAGTACTTC